Below, 8 T cell receptor beta chains from the same sample are listed, as sequenced in a study of shared clonotypes between healthy human individuals. Data came from immunoSEQ multiplex PCR; TCRdb stores just in-frame clones and leaves some out. The sample lists fewer than 1.4 million clones, around 82% occurring once. The sequenced sample consisted of memory CD4+ T cells from PBMCs. Subset denoted: CD45RA-negative fraction. These receptors originate from a man between 18 and 35 years old in good health. Some clones in this sample may be carry-over from other donors' samples.

The V call is TRBV7-3, the J call TRBJ2-1; 10 nucleotides agree with TRBD2. The CDR3 loop spans 15 amino acids. Trimming removed 1 base from V and 6 bases from J; junction bases left unmatched: 3. Germline CDR1 is SGHTA and CDR2 is FQGTGA. As DNA, the CDR3 is TGTGCCAGCAGCTTAAGAGCGGGAGGGTTCAATGAGCAGTTCTTC. Translation gives CASSLRAGGFNEQFF.

The rearrangement uses TRBV7-8 and TRBJ2-2, with TRBD2 identical over 9 bases. Germline CDR1 and CDR2: SGHVS and FQNEAQ. Trimming cost V 6 bases and J 5 bases; bases outside gene matches: 4. The CDR3 contains 14 residues. CDR3 nucleotide sequence: TGTGCCAGCAGTCTAGCGGGGCGAACCGGGGAGCTGTTTTTT. It yields the protein CASSLAGRTGELFF.

This clone was counted once. This chain joins TRBV18 and TRBJ2-3; 7 nucleotides match TRBD1. V trimming: 5 bases; J trimming: 3 bases; junction bases outside the gene matches: 5. This CDR3 has 14 residues. Germline CDR1 reads KGHSH; CDR2 reads LQKENI. The CDR3 here is CASSKGQLTDTQYF. The CDR3 DNA is TGTGCCAGCTCAAAGGGACAGTTGACAGATACGCAGTATTTT.

This clone was counted a few times. Other DNA sequences within the sample encode an identical CDR3. The chain combines TRBV7-2 with TRBJ2-5; 11 bases align to TRBD2. Trimming took 3 bases from V and 4 from J; bases not matched to a gene: 4. Germline V gene lookup returns CDR1 SGHTA and CDR2 FQGNSA. There are 15 residues in the CDR3. The chain's CDR3 is CASSFSGRAGETQYF. DNA for the CDR3: TGTGCCAGCAGCTTTAGCGGGAGGGCCGGAGAGACCCAGTACTTC.

The chain carries TRBV10-3 and TRBJ1-5; possibly TRBD1 for D (5 bases). Germline V gene sequence: CDR1 ENHRY, CDR2 SYGVKD. The ends were cut back, 4 bases at V and 0 bases at J, with 16 bases in the middle. The CDR3 is 17 residues long. The CDR3 sequence: CAISGDRRTNSNQPQHF. DNA for the CDR3: TGTGCCATCAGTGGGGACCGACGGACTAATAGCAATCAGCCCCAGCATTTT.

V usage is TRBV7-9 and J usage is TRBJ2-1, with D possibly matching TRBD1 (5 bases). Per germline, CDR1 SEHNR and CDR2 FQNEAQ (reference sequence). V was trimmed by 5 bases and J by 8 bases, leaving 16 bases between them. CDR3 length: 14 amino acids. CDR3 sequence reads: CASSPQRSRDEQFF. The DNA of the CDR3 is TGTGCCAGCAGCCCCCAAAGGAGCAGGGATGAGCAGTTCTTC.

V usage is TRBV28 and J usage is TRBJ2-7, with D tentatively TRBD2 (5 bases). Deletions cut 6 bases from V and 2 bases from J, with 14 bases between. Germline V gene data show CDR1 as MDHEN and CDR2 as SYDVKM. This CDR3 has 14 amino acids. The CDR3 loop is CASRGGGAAYEQYF. The DNA of the CDR3 is TGTGCCAGCAGGGGCGGAGGAGCCGCCTACGAGCAGTACTTC.

This clone was seen repeatedly, ten times or more. This chain joins TRBV28 and TRBJ2-1; TRBD2 matches 7 bases. The CDR3 is 19 amino acids. Germline-derived CDR1 and CDR2 are MDHEN and SYDVKM. With V trimmed by 5 bases and J by 0 bases, 16 bases remained unmatched. As DNA, the CDR3 is TGTGCCAGCAGTCTCCCGCCCAATCATCTAGCGGCCTCCTACAATGAGCAGTTCTTC. This codes for CASSLPPNHLAASYNEQFF.